These 26 T cell receptor beta chains originate from one sample sequenced in a study of control samples from healthy donors and cancer patients. The table came from immunoSEQ multiplex PCR; TCRdb's copy has only in-frame clones and leaves some out. The sample yields around 180,000 clones, 88% seen once. The sequenced sample was blood. All receptors derive from a woman under 40 in good health.

This clone was found a few times. This CDR3 reads CASSLGTPWEGDYGYTF. In nucleotides, the CDR3 is TGTGCCAGCAGCTTGGGGACACCCTGGGAAGGAGACTATGGCTACACCTTC. The genes are TRBV7-9 and TRBJ1-2; D might be TRBD1 (6 bases). V lost 3 bases, J lost 3 bases, and 20 bases lay in between. This CDR3 spans 17 amino acids. In germline, CDR1 is SEHNR, CDR2 FQNEAQ (reference sequence).

On this clone: Other DNA sequences of this sample code for an identical CDR3. The rearrangement links TRBV5-1 to TRBJ2-2, with 9 bases that match TRBD2. Germline CDR1 is SGHRS and CDR2 is YFSETQ. The CDR3 covers 14 residues. The V and J ends lost 2 bases and 6 bases, in that order; junction bases with no gene match: 2. This CDR3 reads CASSLAGGAGELFF. As DNA, the CDR3 is TGCGCCAGCAGCTTAGCGGGAGGTGCCGGGGAGCTGTTTTTT.

The J gene is TRBJ1-1, the V gene TRBV7-2; no clear D gene. The CDR3 runs to 13 residues. Germline V gene sequence: CDR1 SGHTA, CDR2 FQGNSA. With 4 bases removed from V and 1 base from J, the gap between germline ends came to 7 bases. The CDR3 sequence: CASSWTANTEAFF. Here the CDR3 DNA reads TGTGCCAGCAGCTGGACGGCGAACACTGAAGCTTTCTTT.

V usage is TRBV7-9 and J usage is TRBJ2-2, with D unclear. The CDR3 runs 12 residues. The V and J ends lost 5 bases and 10 bases respectively, with 11 bases between them. Germline CDR1 reads SEHNR; CDR2 reads FQNEAQ (reference sequence). The CDR3 DNA sequence: TGTGCCAGCAGCATTTTGGATGAGGAGCTGTTTTTT. Amino acid sequence: CASSILDEELFF.

This clone has only one observation. This chain uses TRBV6-2 or TRBV6-3 with TRBJ1-1; TRBD1 aligns across 7 bases. This CDR3 contains 14 residues. Trimming cost V 5 bases and J 8 bases; bases outside gene matches: 11. Germline CDR1 reads MNHEY; CDR2 reads SVGEGT. The CDR3 protein is CASSRYTKQGEAFF. In nucleotides, the CDR3 is TGTGCCAGCAGTCGCTATACAAAACAGGGGGAAGCTTTCTTT.

The V and J genes are TRBV14 and TRBJ1-6; weak D call: TRBD1 (6 bases). CDR1 and CDR2 from the germline V gene are SGHDN and FVKESK. Trimming took 3 bases from V and 4 from J, leaving 10 bases between them. The CDR3 is 15 amino acids. Here the CDR3 DNA reads TGTGCCAGCAGCCACAGGACAGATTATAATTCACCCCTCCACTTT. As protein: CASSHRTDYNSPLHF. Supplemented by reference TRBV14 and TRBJ1-6, the full variable domain reads EAGVTQFPSHSVIEKGQTVTLRCDPISGHDNLYWYRRVMGKEIKFLLHFVKESKQDESGMPNNRFLAERTGGTYSTLKVQPAELEDSGVYFCASSHRTDYNSPLHFGNGTRLTVT.

The rearrangement links TRBV11-2 to TRBJ1-5; no reliable D call. The CDR3 covers 14 residues. Germline CDR1 and CDR2: SGHAT and FQNNGV. V lost 0 bases and J 6 bases, leaving 9 bases between the germline ends. Written as DNA, the CDR3 is TGTGCCAGCAGCTTAGAGGCCTCGGGTCAGCCCCAGCATTTT. It specifies CASSLEASGQPQHF.

The chain has TRBV19 and TRBJ1-1; 11 bases fit TRBD1. V trimming: 9 bases; J trimming: 5 bases; junction bases outside the gene matches: 8. The CDR3 totals 14 residues. Looked up from germline, CDR1 is LNHDA and CDR2 is SQIVND (reference sequence). The CDR3 protein is CASGTGGVRTEAFF. For the CDR3, the DNA is TGTGCCAGCGGGACAGGGGGTGTACGGACTGAAGCTTTCTTT.

The chain combines TRBV12-3 or TRBV12-4 with TRBJ1-1, with D unclear. This CDR3 comprises 13 residues. V was shortened by 10 bases and J by 1 base, with 13 bases between the two germline ends. CDR3 DNA: TGTGCCACAGGACGGAGCAAGAACACTGAAGCTTTCTTT. Its translation: CATGRSKNTEAFF.

This chain uses TRBV27 with TRBJ1-1, with D possibly being TRBD1 (6 bases). This CDR3 comprises 14 residues. Germline lookup yields CDR1 MNHEY and CDR2 SMNVEV (reference sequence). V was shortened by 6 bases and J by 3 bases, with 14 bases between the two germline ends. CDR3 residues: CASSSQGGDTEAFF. The CDR3 bases are TGTGCCAGCAGCTCACAGGGAGGGGACACTGAAGCTTTCTTT.

This chain links TRBV16 with TRBJ2-7; D remains ambiguous. Germline CDR1 and CDR2: KGHSY and FQNENV. Trimming pared 5 bases from V and 2 bases from J, leaving 10 bases between. The CDR3 consists of 13 residues. CDR3 in DNA: TGTGCCAGCAGCACCCACCGGACCTACGAGCAGTACTTC. As protein: CASSTHRTYEQYF.

This clone has only one observation. The CDR3 protein is CASSIDLNRGNYGYTF. The CDR3 DNA reads as TGTGCCAGTAGTATAGATCTCAACAGGGGGAACTATGGCTACACCTTC. The chain has TRBV19 and TRBJ1-2; 8 bases line up with TRBD1. V was clipped by 0 bases and J by 2 bases; unmatched bases: 5. The CDR3 loop spans 16 amino acids. Germline values: CDR1 LNHDA, CDR2 SQIVND (reference sequence).

This clone has at least ten counts. At one end, the junction sequence differs from germline, possibly due to a read error. CDR3 loop: CASSRGRTILQETQYF. CDR3 in DNA: TGTGCTAGCAGCCGGGGACGGACTATTCTACAAGAGACCCAGTACTTC. The chain is built from TRBV7-7 and TRBJ2-5, with D perhaps matching TRBD2 (6 bases). Per germline, CDR1 SSHAT and CDR2 FNYEAQ (reference sequence). CDR3 length: 16 residues.

CDR3 bases: TGTGCCAGCGGGACAGGGGGGAATGAGCAGTTCTTC. It yields the protein CASGTGGNEQFF. The gene calls are TRBV6-6 and TRBJ2-1, with 11 positions matching TRBD1. Looked up from germline, CDR1 is MNHNY and CDR2 is SVGAGI (reference sequence). This CDR3 is 12 amino acids long. Trimming cost V 8 bases and J 7 bases; bases outside gene matches: 1.

The genes are TRBV27 and TRBJ2-5; a weak D match, TRBD2 (6 bases). This CDR3 has 13 residues. Trimming stripped 6 bases from V and 5 bases from J, with 13 bases between. Germline CDR1 reads MNHEY; CDR2 reads SMNVEV (reference sequence). CDR3 in amino acids: CASSLGTHETQYF. The CDR3 DNA sequence: TGTGCCAGCAGCTTAGGGACTCATGAGACCCAGTACTTC.

This rearrangement joins TRBV5-1 to TRBJ1-1; a possible D gene is TRBD1 (5 bases). The V end was cut by 0 bases, the J end by 1 base, with 7 bases between. This CDR3 has 14 amino acids. Germline V gives CDR1 SGHRS, CDR2 YFSETQ. The CDR3 region has the DNA TGCGCCAGCAGCTTGGTGAGGGGGAACACTGAAGCTTTCTTT. Amino acid sequence: CASSLVRGNTEAFF.

J is TRBJ1-5 and V is TRBV4-1; D might be TRBD1 (5 bases). Trimming took 4 bases from V and 0 from J, leaving 16 bases between them. This CDR3 region has 17 residues. Germline CDR1 and CDR2: MGHRA and YSYEKL. The CDR3 nucleotides are TGCGCCAGCAGCCGAGGCAGGGCAGGATATAGCAATCAGCCCCAGCATTTT. It translates to CASSRGRAGYSNQPQHF.

This clone was observed once. V is TRBV30 and J is TRBJ1-1, with TRBD1 identical over 9 bases. This CDR3 comprises 13 residues. V shed 0 bases and J 6 bases; nucleotides not matched to a gene: 2. Looked up from germline, CDR1 is GTSNPN and CDR2 is SVGIG (reference sequence). The CDR3 spells CAWSVGQGAEAFF. DNA of the CDR3: TGTGCCTGGAGTGTGGGACAGGGAGCTGAAGCTTTCTTT.

The genes are TRBV10-3 and TRBJ2-7, with D perhaps assigned TRBD1 or TRBD2 (6 bases each). The CDR3 sequence is 19 residues long. Trimming left V 6 bases short and J 7 bases short, with 34 bases between. The V gene's germline CDR1 is ENHRY and CDR2 SYGVKD. The CDR3 bases are TGTGCCATCAGACTAAAGGAAGGGTGGAGGGGGGACGGGCCCCAGGAGCAGTACTTC. This sequence encodes CAIRLKEGWRGDGPQEQYF.

This clone was seen a handful of times. The chain couples TRBV10-1 to TRBJ2-3; the match to TRBD2 covers 8 bases. Germline CDR1 is WNHNN and CDR2 is SYGVQD (reference sequence). This CDR3 spans 15 amino acids. V dropped 3 bases and J dropped 4; count of bases not matched to a gene: 6. CDR3 DNA: TGCGCCAGCAGTGAAAGTAGCGGGGTGGCAGATACGCAGTATTTT. It translates to CASSESSGVADTQYF.

This chain connects TRBV14 to TRBJ1-1, with D perhaps matching TRBD1 (6 bases). CDR1 is SGHDN and CDR2 is FVKESK in the germline V gene. V was shortened by 4 bases and J by 2 bases, with 14 bases between the two germline ends. This CDR3 has 15 amino acids. The CDR3 sequence is CASSPTRTVNTEAFF. As DNA, the CDR3 is TGTGCCAGCAGCCCCACTAGGACAGTCAACACTGAAGCTTTCTTT.

This chain joins TRBV11-2 and TRBJ2-3; D is possibly TRBD1 (6 bases). The CDR3 covers 15 residues. Germline-derived CDR1 and CDR2 are SGHAT and FQNNGV. The V end lost 7 bases, the J end lost 2 bases, and 16 bases lay between the germline ends. CDR3 DNA sequence: TGTGCCAGCACCAAACCGGGACAAGTCACAGATACGCAGTATTTT. Its protein product is CASTKPGQVTDTQYF.

This CDR3 reads CASSDRPGLYSPLHF. The CDR3 DNA follows: TGTGCCAGCAGCGACAGGCCCGGACTGTATTCACCCCTCCACTTT. V and J are TRBV9 and TRBJ1-6; a weak D match, TRBD1 (5 bases). The V end lost 3 bases, the J end lost 8 bases, and 15 bases lay between the germline ends. The CDR3 covers 15 residues. Germline V gene sequence: CDR1 SGDLS, CDR2 YYNGEE.

The chain joins TRBV4-1 to TRBJ2-1; D might be TRBD2 (6 bases). The V end lost 4 bases, the J end lost 9 bases, and 16 bases lay between the germline ends. The germline V gene has CDR1 MGHRA and CDR2 YSYEKL. The CDR3 extends over 14 amino acids. The CDR3 loop is CASSRGTGYLEQFF. In DNA, the CDR3 is TGCGCCAGCAGCCGAGGGACTGGGTATCTTGAGCAGTTCTTC.

The rearrangement uses TRBV6-1 and TRBJ1-6; TRBD1 aligns across 7 bases. V shed 1 base, J shed 9 bases, and the junction held 18 bases outside the gene matches. The CDR3 is 19 residues long. From germline, CDR1 is MNHNS and CDR2 SASEGT. The CDR3 is CASSEGRTGTLVVGSPLHF. CDR3 sequence (DNA): TGTGCCAGCAGTGAAGGTCGGACAGGCACTTTAGTCGTCGGTTCACCCCTCCACTTT.

This chain joins TRBV15 and TRBJ2-1; 8 positions agree with TRBD2. Per the germline V gene, CDR1 is LNHNV and CDR2 is YYDKDF (reference sequence). After removal of 2 bases from V and 6 bases from J, the junction contained 12 bases not matched to a gene. This CDR3 has 17 amino acids. CDR3 residues: CATSRSPLVAGPNEQFF. CDR3 DNA: TGTGCCACCAGCAGATCCCCATTAGTAGCGGGGCCCAATGAGCAGTTCTTC. The whole variable domain, filled in from reference TRBV15 and TRBJ2-1, reads DAMVIQNPRYQVTQFGKPVTLSCSQTLNHNVMYWYQQKSSQAPKLLFHYYDKDFNNEADTPDNFQSRRPNTSFCFLDIRSPGLGDTAMYLCATSRSPLVAGPNEQFFGPGTRLTVL.